These 18 T cell receptor beta chains share one sample of origin, sequenced in a study of blood T cell repertoires in COVID-19. The method was immunoSEQ multiplex PCR; TCRdb's version includes in-frame clones alone and lacks a portion of them. The profile shows roughly 120,000 clones, more than 70% of them singletons. Material for sequencing was peripheral blood. The receptors were gathered from a man aged 55 to 70 with acute or convalescent COVID-19.

The chain uses TRBV7-3 and TRBJ2-3, with 10 bases identical to TRBD1. V shed 6 bases and J 8 bases; nucleotides not matched to a gene: 11. The germline V gene encodes CDR1 SGHTA and CDR2 FQGTGA. The CDR3 runs 15 residues. The CDR3 sequence is CASRSPGQGWRTQYF. The DNA for the CDR3 is TGTGCCAGCAGGTCCCCGGGACAGGGGTGGCGTACGCAGTATTTT.

The chain carries TRBV28 and TRBJ1-2, with TRBD1 identical over 9 bases. The junction had 1 base not matched to a gene; V was cut back by 3 bases and J by 2 bases. CDR1 and CDR2 from the germline V gene are MDHEN and SYDVKM. The CDR3 consists of 14 residues. The CDR3 nucleotides read TGTGCCAGCAGTTTCGGGACAGGGAACTATGGCTACACCTTC. Translating it yields CASSFGTGNYGYTF.

J is TRBJ1-5 and V is TRBV7-2, with D possibly TRBD1 on 5 matching bases. The V end was cut by 5 bases, the J end by 4 bases, with 9 bases between. CDR1 is SGHTA, CDR2 FQGNSA, per germline. The CDR3 contains 13 residues. The DNA of the CDR3 is TGTGCCAGCAGCCGGGGGTCTAATCAGCCCCAGCATTTT. Its protein is CASSRGSNQPQHF.

This clone came up once. This chain joins TRBV7-8 and TRBJ2-2, with TRBD1 as a possible D gene (5 bases). The CDR3 consists of 14 residues. Trimming took 5 bases from V and 0 from J, leaving 7 bases between them. Germline CDR1 SGHVS, CDR2 FQNEAQ. CDR3 protein: CASSPTANTGELFF. CDR3 coding DNA: TGTGCCAGCAGCCCGACAGCGAACACCGGGGAGCTGTTTTTT.

This clone counts as medium-sized. The chain links TRBV7-6 to TRBJ2-1; TRBD2 might be the D (5 bases). CDR3 length: 14 amino acids. Germline lookup yields CDR1 SGHVS and CDR2 FNYEAQ. Trimming took 5 bases from V and 2 from J, leaving 10 bases between them. The CDR3: CASSPRDAYNEQFF. The CDR3 DNA follows: TGTGCCAGCAGCCCCCGGGATGCCTACAATGAGCAGTTCTTC.

V usage is TRBV5-1 and J usage is TRBJ2-6, with 12 bases fitting TRBD1. The germline V gene has CDR1 SGHRS and CDR2 YFSETQ. J lost 4 bases, V lost 3 bases, and 5 bases had no gene match. This CDR3 has 17 residues. The CDR3 protein is CASSSGQGALGANVLTF. CDR3 nucleotide sequence: TGCGCCAGCAGCTCGGGACAGGGGGCGCTGGGGGCCAACGTCCTGACTTTC.

The chain uses TRBV11-2 and TRBJ2-2; D possibly corresponds to TRBD2 (5 bases). Germline-derived CDR1 and CDR2 are SGHAT and FQNNGV. V lost 8 bases, J lost 0 bases, and 16 bases lay in between. CDR3 length: 16 amino acids. The CDR3 region has the DNA TGTGCCAGCCGCCCCCCTAGCATCACGAACACCGGGGAGCTGTTTTTT. Amino acids: CASRPPSITNTGELFF.

This clone was observed a handful of times. The gene calls are TRBV9 and TRBJ2-1; no reliable D call. The CDR3 is 15 amino acids. The V end lost 0 bases, the J end lost 2 bases, and 9 bases lay between the germline ends. Germline values: CDR1 SGDLS, CDR2 YYNGEE. In DNA, the CDR3 is TGTGCCAGCAGCGTAGAACAGTACCCCTACAATGAGCAGTTCTTC. This gives the protein CASSVEQYPYNEQFF.

The chain joins TRBV4-2 to TRBJ2-5; TRBD2 aligns across 14 bases. The length of the CDR3 is 17 residues. Trimming took 0 bases from V and 2 from J; bases not matched to a gene: 2. From germline, CDR1 is LGHNA and CDR2 YNFKEQ. In DNA, the CDR3 is TGTGCCAGCAGCCAAGATCGGACTAGCGGGGGGCAAGAGACCCAGTACTTC. This encodes CASSQDRTSGGQETQYF.

The rearrangement joins TRBV30 to TRBJ2-5; 11 bases fit TRBD1. This CDR3 contains 15 residues. Per the germline V gene, CDR1 is GTSNPN and CDR2 is SVGIG (reference sequence). The V and J ends lost 0 bases and 4 bases, in that order; junction bases with no gene match: 4. Here the CDR3 reads CAWSVGTGGGETQYF. CDR3 DNA sequence: TGTGCCTGGAGTGTAGGGACAGGGGGAGGAGAGACCCAGTACTTC.

The V gene is TRBV20-1, the J gene TRBJ2-7; 11 nucleotides match TRBD2. This CDR3 has 14 amino acids. J lost 7 bases, V lost 3 bases, and 8 bases had no gene match. CDR1 is DFQATT, CDR2 SNEGSKA, per germline (reference sequence). In nucleotides, the CDR3 is TGCAGTGCTAGTAGACTAGCGGGAAGGCGGGAGCAGTACTTC. It yields the protein CSASRLAGRREQYF.

The chain combines TRBV29-1 with TRBJ2-7; D gene unclear. V was shortened by 1 base and J by 6 bases, with 10 bases between the two germline ends. The CDR3 loop spans 12 amino acids. Germline values: CDR1 SQVTM, CDR2 ANQGSEA. The CDR3 here is CSVEVAGLEQYF. The CDR3 bases are TGCAGCGTTGAAGTGGCAGGCCTCGAGCAGTACTTC.

The rearrangement links TRBV10-2 to TRBJ2-3; weak D call: TRBD2 (5 bases). Looked up from germline, CDR1 is WSHSY and CDR2 is SAAADI. The V end lost 7 bases, the J end lost 2 bases, and 10 bases lay between the germline ends. The CDR3 spans 13 residues. The CDR3 spells CASTGLSTDTQYF. CDR3 bases: TGCGCCAGCACTGGACTTTCCACAGATACGCAGTATTTT.

This clone was observed once. The chain links TRBV6-5 to TRBJ2-7; 8 bases match TRBD1. Germline values: CDR1 MNHEY, CDR2 SVGAGI. The length of the CDR3 is 15 residues. V shed 6 bases, J shed 2 bases, and the junction held 9 bases outside the gene matches. CDR3 sequence: CASRRLGTGTYEQYF. CDR3 in DNA: TGTGCCAGCAGAAGGTTGGGGACAGGAACCTACGAGCAGTACTTC.

As DNA, the CDR3 is TGTGCCAGCTCCTCCGGGGATTACAATGAGCAGTTCTTC. Its translation is CASSSGDYNEQFF. The rearrangement joins TRBV18 to TRBJ2-1; TRBD2 is a possible D gene (5 bases). Trimming left V 6 bases short and J 4 bases short, with 10 bases between. CDR3 length: 13 residues. CDR1 is KGHSH, CDR2 LQKENI, per germline.

At least ten counts were recorded for this clone. The chain links TRBV28 to TRBJ1-2; no clear D. This CDR3 comprises 16 residues. CDR1 MDHEN and CDR2 SYDVKM come from the germline V gene. Trimming pared 5 bases from V and 0 bases from J, leaving 16 bases between. CDR3 DNA: TGTGCCAGCAGTCCACACGGACTGACTTCTAACTATGGCTACACCTTC. Encoded protein: CASSPHGLTSNYGYTF.

The V call is TRBV7-2, the J call TRBJ2-7; TRBD1 matches at 7 bases. The germline V gene encodes CDR1 SGHTA and CDR2 FQGNSA. The CDR3 spans 15 residues. Germline trimming cut 4 bases from V and 4 bases from J; bases unmatched to any gene: 10. CDR3 protein: CASSSAAQGVYEQYF. The CDR3 nucleotides read TGTGCCAGCAGCTCAGCCGCGCAGGGGGTTTACGAGCAGTACTTC. Full variable domain (outside the CDR3, taken from reference TRBV7-2 and TRBJ2-7): GAGVSQSPSNKVTEKGKDVELRCDPISGHTALYWYRQSLGQGLEFLIYFQGNSAPDKSGLPSDRFSAERTGGSVSTLTIQRTQQEDSAVYLCASSSAAQGVYEQYFGPGTRLTVT.

This clone has just a few counts. This rearrangement joins TRBV7-3 to TRBJ1-6, with 8 nucleotides matching TRBD1. This CDR3 contains 16 residues. Germline V CDR1 and CDR2: SGHTA, FQGTGA. Germline trimming cut 5 bases from V and 0 bases from J; bases unmatched to any gene: 3. As DNA, the CDR3 is TGTGCCAGCAGCAGACAGGGGAACTCCTATAATTCACCCCTCCACTTT. Translated: CASSRQGNSYNSPLHF.